The 27 T cell receptor delta chains in this list originate from one sample, sequenced in a study of Vδ1+ human thymocytes. No antigens are known for them. The template was reverse-transcribed extracted RNA. Multiplex PCR used pooled V-gene forward primers and a constant-region reverse primer to amplify CDR3s. TCRdb reapplied CATT to the multiplex PCR reads. The sample yields tens of thousands of delta-chain clones, more than 15% seen once. Findings of the study overall: Highly polyclonal TRG and TRD repertoires with Gaussian CDR3 length distributions appeared in thymus.

The sample was Vdelta1+ gamma-delta thymocytes from the thymus. Specified subset: FACS-sorted CD3+ TCRalphabeta- TCRVdelta1+ TCRVdelta2- thymocytes. These receptors originate from a boy under three years old who had congenital heart surgery.

The rearrangement links TRDV1 to TRDJ1; 9 nucleotides line up with TRDD2. V was clipped by 2 bases and J by 3 bases; unmatched bases: 19. The CDR3 runs to 20 residues. CDR1 is TSWWSYY, CDR2 QGS, per germline. The CDR3 DNA follows: TGTGCTCTTGGGGAAGAGCCTTCCTACTCGAAGTGGATGGGACCCGATAAACTCATCTTT. It codes for CALGEEPSYSKWMGPDKLIF.

V and J are TRDV1 and TRDJ1; 12 nucleotides match TRDD3. Germline CDR1 is TSWWSYY and CDR2 is QGS. CDR3 length: 23 residues. V gave up 0 bases and J gave up 3 bases; unmatched junction bases: 23. This CDR3 is CALGELRSPSSYWGILYPDKLIF. Here the CDR3 DNA reads TGTGCTCTTGGGGAACTTCGGTCCCCTTCCTCCTACTGGGGGATACTCTACCCCGATAAACTCATCTTT.

This clone has just a few counts. The chain carries TRDV1 and TRDJ1; 10 nucleotides align to TRDD3. The J segment lost 3 bases and the V segment lost 3 bases, leaving 10 bases of the junction unmatched. The CDR3 is 17 residues long. Looked up from germline, CDR1 is TSWWSYY and CDR2 is QGS. The chain's CDR3 is CALGDLPLWGIPDKLIF. CDR3 coding DNA: TGTGCTCTTGGGGATCTTCCTCTATGGGGGATACCCGATAAACTCATCTTT.

The chain has TRDV1 and TRDJ1, with 9 bases fitting TRDD3. The CDR3 consists of 18 residues. Germline V gene lookup returns CDR1 TSWWSYY and CDR2 QGS. V dropped 5 bases and J dropped 2; count of bases not matched to a gene: 15. The CDR3 sequence is CALGNSYRGILRTDKLIF. The CDR3 coding sequence is TGTGCTCTTGGGAACTCCTACCGGGGGATACTCAGGACCGATAAACTCATCTTT.

This clone appeared a few times. The J gene is TRDJ1, the V gene TRDV1; 11 positions match TRDD3. CDR1 and CDR2 (germline): TSWWSYY, QGS. V lost 1 base to trimming and J lost 4 bases; unmatched junction nucleotides: 20. The CDR3 is made up of 21 amino acids. CDR3 sequence: CALGERPRRWGIHPCNDKLIF. CDR3 bases: TGTGCTCTTGGGGAACGGCCTCGGCGCTGGGGGATACATCCCTGTAACGATAAACTCATCTTT.

This clone has more than one count but fewer than ten. The chain is built from TRDV1 and TRDJ1; D uncertain. Germline V gene data show CDR1 as TSWWSYY and CDR2 as QGS. The CDR3 totals 14 residues. With 5 bases removed from V and 0 bases from J, the gap between germline ends came to 10 bases. The CDR3 sequence is CALGYPPYTDKLIF. In nucleotides, the CDR3 is TGTGCTCTTGGGTATCCCCCTTACACCGATAAACTCATCTTT.

Concerning this clone itself: A much bigger clone sits one base away, suggesting this may be a read error. The J gene is TRDJ1, the V gene TRDV2; 10 bases map to TRDD3. This CDR3 is built from 19 residues. The trim removed 3 bases at V and 1 base at J, leaving 16 bases unmatched. The germline V gene has CDR1 GEAIGNYY and CDR2 EKD. The CDR3 DNA reads as TGTGCCTGTGACTTGGACAGGGTACTGGGGGATCTGGTCACCGATAAACTCATCTTT. Translation: CACDLDRVLGDLVTDKLIF.

This clone showed up just a few times. V and J are TRDV1 and TRDJ1; perhaps TRDD3 as D (5 bases). This CDR3 region has 22 residues. CDR1 is TSWWSYY, CDR2 QGS, per germline. The germline V and J ends were trimmed by 4 bases and 0 bases, with 33 bases remaining between them. The CDR3 DNA follows: TGTGCTCTTGGGGGGCCAAGTACTAGGTATATGGGGAGGTCTGATTACACCGATAAACTCATCTTT. It encodes CALGGPSTRYMGRSDYTDKLIF.

This clone was observed a handful of times. The V gene is TRDV1, the J gene TRDJ1; 8 positions agree with TRDD3. V was pared by 6 bases and J by 6 bases, with 12 bases of the junction left unmatched. Germline CDR1 is TSWWSYY and CDR2 is QGS. This CDR3 has 15 amino acids. The CDR3 reads CALGLWGYNGHKLIF. The CDR3 DNA is TGTGCTCTTGGCCTCTGGGGATACAACGGGCATAAACTCATCTTT.

The rearrangement uses TRDV1 and TRDJ1; 11 positions match TRDD3. The CDR3 loop spans 24 amino acids. V shed 0 bases and J 0 bases; nucleotides not matched to a gene: 24. The V gene's germline CDR1 is TSWWSYY and CDR2 QGS. In DNA, the CDR3 is TGTGCTCTTGGGGAACTTTCGAACCTAGTTTTTTCGATCTGGGGGATACCGTACACCGATAAACTCATCTTT. It specifies CALGELSNLVFSIWGIPYTDKLIF.

This chain joins TRDV1 and TRDJ1; 7 positions agree with TRDD2. Germline V lookup: CDR1 TSWWSYY, CDR2 QGS. This CDR3 contains 14 residues. The V and J ends lost 4 bases and 5 bases, in that order; junction bases with no gene match: 7. CDR3 sequence (DNA): TGTGCTCTTGGGGGGACCTTCCTCCTAGATAAACTCATCTTT. Its translation is CALGGTFLLDKLIF.

The chain combines TRDV1 with TRDJ1; D gene ambiguous. V lost 4 bases, J lost 4 bases, and 13 bases lay in between. The CDR3 extends over 14 amino acids. The V gene's germline CDR1 is TSWWSYY and CDR2 QGS. For the CDR3, the DNA is TGTGCTCTTGGGGGGTGGGCGGACCACGATAAACTCATCTTT. Translation gives CALGGWADHDKLIF.

V is TRDV1 and J is TRDJ1, with 11 nucleotides matching TRDD3. The V gene end was trimmed by 1 base and the J gene end by 4 bases; junction bases not matched to a gene: 29. The CDR3 runs to 24 residues. Germline loops: CDR1 TSWWSYY, CDR2 QGS. Here the CDR3 reads CALGERPRLPYSSYWGILGDKLIF. For the CDR3, the DNA is TGTGCTCTTGGGGAACGACCCCGCCTTCCTTATTCTTCCTACTGGGGGATATTAGGCGATAAACTCATCTTT.

This chain uses TRDV1 with TRDJ1; 7 positions match TRDD3. The CDR3 runs to 21 residues. The V segment lost 5 bases and the J segment 0 bases; nucleotides outside the gene matches: 24. Germline values: CDR1 TSWWSYY, CDR2 QGS. The CDR3 coding sequence is TGTGCTCTTGGGTTAAACCTGGATGGCGCTCCTATGCTGGGGGACACCGATAAACTCATCTTT. Translation gives CALGLNLDGAPMLGDTDKLIF.

This clone was picked up a small number of times. The V call is TRDV1, the J call TRDJ1, with D maybe TRDD3 (5 bases). This CDR3 region has 17 residues. Germline values: CDR1 TSWWSYY, CDR2 QGS. The V gene lost 7 bases and the J gene lost 1 base, with 22 bases spanning the gap. CDR3 coding DNA: TGTGCTCTTGCGGGGGGTTACGGCAGGCTGGTCACCGATAAACTCATCTTT. Translation: CALAGGYGRLVTDKLIF.

In its sample, this clone was seen a few times. The gene calls are TRDV1 and TRDJ1; the match to TRDD3 covers 7 bases. The CDR3 has 18 residues. V lost 0 bases to trimming and J lost 0 bases; unmatched junction nucleotides: 10. Germline V gives CDR1 TSWWSYY, CDR2 QGS. The CDR3 DNA reads as TGTGCTCTTGGGGAACTACCCCCTGGGGGTTCTAACACCGATAAACTCATCTTT. This sequence encodes CALGELPPGGSNTDKLIF.

The chain recombines TRDV3 with TRDJ1; D unclear. Trimming pared 1 base from V and 10 bases from J, leaving 16 bases between. CDR1 is TVYSNPD and CDR2 is GDNSRS in the germline V gene (reference sequence). The CDR3 length is 12 residues. In DNA form, the CDR3 reads TGTGCCTTTAAGGCCCCCGAGCCTGTACTCATCTTT. Encoded protein: CAFKAPEPVLIF.

This clone was detected a few times. The chain couples TRDV1 to TRDJ1, with 9 bases aligning to TRDD3. In germline, CDR1 is TSWWSYY, CDR2 QGS. This CDR3 spans 20 amino acids. V was pared by 0 bases and J by 0 bases, with 14 bases of the junction left unmatched. This CDR3 reads CALGELVAEGDTFYTDKLIF. CDR3 in DNA: TGTGCTCTTGGGGAACTAGTAGCTGAGGGGGATACTTTTTACACCGATAAACTCATCTTT.

The chain uses TRDV1 and TRDJ1; tentative D call: TRDD3 (6 bases). The CDR3 contains 21 residues. V lost 1 base and J 4 bases, leaving 31 bases between the germline ends. CDR1 TSWWSYY and CDR2 QGS come from the germline V gene. CDR3 nucleotide sequence: TGTGCTCTTGGGGAACCTCCGCTCCTTGTCTTACTGGGTAGATACGTCGATAAACTCATCTTT. Translation gives CALGEPPLLVLLGRYVDKLIF.

A few counts support this clone. Different DNA sequences within this sample yield the same CDR3. This chain uses TRDV2 with TRDJ1; 12 nucleotides line up with TRDD3. Germline lookup yields CDR1 GEAIGNYY and CDR2 EKD. The ends lost 5 bases at V and 0 bases at J; junction bases unmatched: 9. The CDR3 totals 17 residues. CDR3 region: CACGAGGYGLYTDKLIF. The CDR3 DNA reads as TGTGCCTGTGGTGCTGGGGGATACGGCCTGTACACCGATAAACTCATCTTT.

This chain connects TRDV1 to TRDJ1, with D perhaps given as TRDD2 or TRDD3 (5 bases each). Trimming cost V 0 bases and J 0 bases, with 17 bases left between them. The CDR3 has 18 amino acids. The germline V gene has CDR1 TSWWSYY and CDR2 QGS. The CDR3 is CALGELGFLGPNTDKLIF. The CDR3 region has the DNA TGTGCTCTTGGGGAACTGGGATTCCTGGGACCAAACACCGATAAACTCATCTTT.

The chain carries TRDV1 and TRDJ1, with D possibly TRDD3 on 5 matching bases. This CDR3 region has 18 residues. Germline V gives CDR1 TSWWSYY, CDR2 QGS. V was trimmed by 0 bases and J by 4 bases, leaving 21 bases between them. The CDR3 spells CALGELSNLWGTIDKLIF. The CDR3 DNA is TGTGCTCTTGGGGAACTATCTAACCTATGGGGAACAATCGATAAACTCATCTTT.

The sample holds a few counts of this clone. The genes are TRDV1 and TRDJ1, with TRDD3 matching over 8 bases. The CDR3 has 22 amino acids. Losses at the gene ends were 1 base for V and 0 bases for J; bases not matched to a gene: 22. CDR1 is TSWWSYY and CDR2 is QGS in the germline V gene. The DNA for the CDR3 is TGTGCTCTTGGGGAACGAATCCCTACTGGGGGCCCGAACCAACTGTACACCGATAAACTCATCTTT. Translated, it gives CALGERIPTGGPNQLYTDKLIF.

This clone was detected only a few times. Other DNA sequences from this sample encode an identical CDR3 as well. The rearrangement joins TRDV1 to TRDJ1; 8 positions match TRDD3. Germline V gene lookup returns CDR1 TSWWSYY and CDR2 QGS. The CDR3 extends over 16 amino acids. J was trimmed by 2 bases and V by 1 base; bases with no gene match: 6. The DNA of the CDR3 is TGTGCTCTTGGGGAACGGTGGGGGATGCGGACCGATAAACTCATCTTT. Protein: CALGERWGMRTDKLIF.

V gene TRDV1 combines with J gene TRDJ1, with 7 positions matching TRDD3. This CDR3 region has 21 residues. Germline V CDR1 and CDR2: TSWWSYY, QGS. The junction had 26 bases not matched to a gene; V was cut back by 5 bases and J by 2 bases. The CDR3 loop reads CALGNPRWESSVLGWTDKLIF. CDR3 nucleotide sequence: TGTGCTCTTGGGAATCCCCGATGGGAATCCTCTGTACTGGGGTGGACCGATAAACTCATCTTT.

This clone appeared a few times. The chain carries TRDV1 and TRDJ1; TRDD3 matches at 11 bases. Trimming removed 5 bases from V and 3 bases from J; junction bases left unmatched: 23. Germline V gene sequence: CDR1 TSWWSYY, CDR2 QGS. The CDR3 consists of 21 residues. The CDR3 bases are TGTGCTCTTGGGACTACTTTTCCTACCCAGTACTGGGGGATAATCTCCGATAAACTCATCTTT. Translated: CALGTTFPTQYWGIISDKLIF.

The chain employs TRDV1 and TRDJ1; D is possibly TRDD2 (5 bases). The V end lost 3 bases, the J end lost 3 bases, and 20 bases lay between the germline ends. The CDR3 covers 17 residues. CDR1 is TSWWSYY and CDR2 is QGS in the germline V gene. As DNA, the CDR3 is TGTGCTCTTGGGGATACCTTCTCACGTGGCGGCCCCGATAAACTCATCTTT. Translation gives CALGDTFSRGGPDKLIF.